The 18 T cell receptor beta chains given below trace back to one sample, sequenced in a study of shared clonotypes between healthy human individuals. Libraries were prepared by immunoSEQ multiplex PCR; TCRdb keeps only in-frame clonotypes and omits some of them. Here the sample spans 2 million or so clones, 85% to 95% being singletons. The specimen sequenced was naive CD4+ T cells sorted from blood. Sample subset: CD45RA+ positively selected. These receptors were collected from a man aged 18 to 30 in good health.

This clone was seen only once. The rearrangement joins TRBV7-2 to TRBJ1-2; D is uncertain. Deletions cut 5 bases from V and 3 bases from J, with 16 bases between. CDR1 is SGHTA, CDR2 FQGNSA, per germline. The CDR3 has 15 amino acids. The CDR3 loop is CASSVQSDSDYGYTF. CDR3 sequence (DNA): TGTGCCAGCAGCGTTCAGTCGGACTCCGACTATGGCTACACCTTC.

The chain carries TRBV30 and TRBJ1-1; D perhaps matches TRBD1 (5 bases). The germline V gene encodes CDR1 GTSNPN and CDR2 SVGIG (reference sequence). The ends were cut back, 5 bases at V and 4 bases at J, with 11 bases in the middle. This CDR3 contains 12 residues. Written as DNA, the CDR3 is TGTGCCTGGGGGGCCCCGGGCACTGAAGCTTTCTTT. Encoded protein: CAWGAPGTEAFF.

The chain combines TRBV2 with TRBJ2-5, with TRBD1 as a possible D gene (5 bases). The V and J ends lost 5 bases and 1 base respectively, with 11 bases between them. CDR3 length: 14 residues. CDR1 and CDR2 from the germline V gene are SNHLY and FYNNEI. The CDR3: CASSIDRTQETQYF. CDR3 in DNA: TGTGCCAGCAGTATCGACAGAACCCAAGAGACCCAGTACTTC. The complete variable domain, with remaining parts taken from reference TRBV2 and TRBJ2-5, reads EPEVTQTPSHQVTQMGQEVILRCVPISNHLYFYWYRQILGQKVEFLVSFYNNEISEKSEIFDDQFSVERPDGSNFTLKIRSTKLEDSAMYFCASSIDRTQETQYFGPGTRLLVL.

Regarding this clone: At the DNA level, this CDR3 is encoded by other sequences in the same sample as well. The V call is TRBV10-3, the J call TRBJ1-4; 7 positions match TRBD1. This CDR3 has 14 amino acids. Germline V gene lookup returns CDR1 ENHRY and CDR2 SYGVKD. The junction had 4 bases not matched to a gene; V was cut back by 5 bases and J by 4 bases. In nucleotides, the CDR3 is TGTGCCATCAGTTCCGGGACAGATAATGAAAAACTGTTTTTT. Its protein product is CAISSGTDNEKLFF.

As to this clone: This same CDR3 is encoded by further DNA sequences in the sample. The V and J genes are TRBV18 and TRBJ2-7; D unresolved. The CDR3 has 13 residues. Trimming cost V 0 bases and J 3 bases, with 6 bases left between them. Germline-derived CDR1 and CDR2 are KGHSH and LQKENI. The CDR3 coding sequence is TGTGCCAGCTCACCACCGAACCTCTACGAGCAGTACTTC. Amino acids: CASSPPNLYEQYF.

The gene calls are TRBV19 and TRBJ2-2, with 7 bases identical to TRBD2. Germline V gene sequence: CDR1 LNHDA, CDR2 SQIVND (reference sequence). The CDR3 sequence is 16 residues long. Trimming at V came to 5 bases and at J to 0 bases, leaving 6 bases not matched to a gene. DNA of the CDR3: TGTGCCAGTAGTGTACTAGCGACCGCGAACACCGGGGAGCTGTTTTTT. The encoded protein is CASSVLATANTGELFF. The full variable domain, in which reference TRBV19 and TRBJ2-2 provide the parts outside the CDR3, is DGGITQSPKYLFRKEGQNVTLSCEQNLNHDAMYWYRQDPGQGLRLIYYSQIVNDFQKGDIAEGYSVSREKKESFPLTVTSAQKNPTAFYLCASSVLATANTGELFFGEGSRLTVL.

J is TRBJ1-5 and V is TRBV7-2; D is uncertain. The germline gives CDR1 SGHTA, CDR2 FQGNSA. V was pared by 1 base and J by 5 bases, with 12 bases between. The CDR3 length is 15 residues. DNA for the CDR3: TGTGCCAGCAGCTTAGGCCAGGCAGTGGATCAGCCCCAGCATTTT. Residues: CASSLGQAVDQPQHF. The complete variable domain, with remaining parts taken from reference TRBV7-2 and TRBJ1-5, reads GAGVSQSPSNKVTEKGKDVELRCDPISGHTALYWYRQSLGQGLEFLIYFQGNSAPDKSGLPSDRFSAERTGGSVSTLTIQRTQQEDSAVYLCASSLGQAVDQPQHFGDGTRLSIL.

The rearrangement links TRBV2 to TRBJ2-7; 8 bases are shared with TRBD1. Germline lookup yields CDR1 SNHLY and CDR2 FYNNEI. This CDR3 spans 15 amino acids. V lost 2 bases to trimming and J lost 4 bases; unmatched junction nucleotides: 7. Written as DNA, the CDR3 is TGTGCCAGCAGTGAACAGGGGGCTGTGGGTTACGAGCAGTACTTC. Protein product: CASSEQGAVGYEQYF.

The chain couples TRBV6-5 to TRBJ2-7, with TRBD2 identical over 8 bases. The V gene's germline CDR1 is MNHEY and CDR2 SVGAGI. J gave up 6 bases and V 4 bases, and 11 bases lay outside the gene matches. The CDR3 sequence is 15 residues long. The CDR3 nucleotides read TGTGCCAGCAGTTCCCCGGGAGCGGGAGATTTCGAGCAGTACTTC. Translating it yields CASSSPGAGDFEQYF.

The chain carries TRBV5-1 and TRBJ1-2, with D hard to call. Trimming stripped 0 bases from V and 5 bases from J, with 14 bases between. Germline V gene sequence: CDR1 SGHRS, CDR2 YFSETQ. The CDR3 sequence is 15 residues long. The CDR3 DNA follows: TGCGCCAGCAGCTTGGGATCGGGATTTTTGTATGGCTACACCTTC. It codes for CASSLGSGFLYGYTF.

The rearrangement links TRBV5-1 to TRBJ1-6; tentatively, D is TRBD1 (5 bases). In germline, CDR1 is SGHRS, CDR2 YFSETQ. Deletions cut 0 bases from V and 10 bases from J, with 14 bases between. CDR3 length equals 15 residues. CDR3 residues: CASSLGTGDISPLHF. CDR3 in DNA: TGCGCCAGCAGCTTGGGCACAGGCGATATCTCACCCCTCCACTTT.

The J gene is TRBJ1-4, the V gene TRBV28, with unresolved D. Trimming cost V 3 bases and J 8 bases, with 7 bases left between them. The CDR3 has 12 amino acids. CDR1 is MDHEN and CDR2 is SYDVKM in the germline V gene. As DNA, the CDR3 is TGTGCCAGCAGTTTCCGGGGAGAAAAACTGTTTTTT. Translating it yields CASSFRGEKLFF.

The chain joins TRBV5-1 to TRBJ2-5; 12 bases fit TRBD2. Germline CDR1 reads SGHRS; CDR2 reads YFSETQ. The CDR3 is made up of 18 amino acids. Trimming cost V 5 bases and J 4 bases; bases outside gene matches: 15. CDR3 region: CASSYRTTSGSWAETQYF. In nucleotides, the CDR3 is TGCGCCAGCAGTTACCGCACGACTAGCGGGAGTTGGGCAGAGACCCAGTACTTC.

The CDR3 sequence: CASSEPGRETEAFF. DNA of the CDR3: TGTGCCAGCAGTGAGCCAGGGCGGGAGACTGAAGCTTTCTTT. The chain employs TRBV6-1 and TRBJ1-1; tentatively, D is TRBD1 (5 bases). The germline CDR1 and CDR2 sequences are MNHNS and SASEGT. The V and J ends lost 3 bases and 5 bases respectively, with 13 bases between them. The CDR3 has 14 residues.

The genes are TRBV5-1 and TRBJ2-1; 8 nucleotides align to TRBD2. The CDR3 has 15 residues. CDR1 is SGHRS and CDR2 is YFSETQ in the germline V gene. J was trimmed by 7 bases and V by 3 bases; bases with no gene match: 9. Written as DNA, the CDR3 is TGCGCCAGCAGCTGGAGCGGGAGTACGGTAAATGAGCAGTTCTTC. Its protein is CASSWSGSTVNEQFF.

The chain links TRBV7-2 to TRBJ2-2, with D possibly being TRBD1 or TRBD2 (5 bases each). This CDR3 comprises 16 residues. The V end was cut by 2 bases, the J end by 1 base, with 11 bases between. Germline CDR1 SGHTA, CDR2 FQGNSA. CDR3 residues: CASSLSGAKNTGELFF. DNA for the CDR3: TGTGCCAGCAGCTTATCCGGGGCCAAGAACACCGGGGAGCTGTTTTTT.

Turning to this clone: This same CDR3 is encoded by further DNA sequences in the sample. The V gene is TRBV11-3, the J gene TRBJ1-1; D possibly corresponds to TRBD1 (6 bases). Looked up from germline, CDR1 is SGHNT and CDR2 is YENEEA. The V gene lost 0 bases and the J gene lost 7 bases, with 6 bases spanning the gap. The CDR3 covers 12 residues. The CDR3 protein is CASSLDRGEAFF. DNA of the CDR3: TGTGCCAGCAGCTTAGACAGGGGTGAAGCTTTCTTT.

The chain has TRBV6-1 and TRBJ2-2, with no clear D. The V gene lost 1 base and the J gene lost 4 bases, with 7 bases spanning the gap. The germline V gene has CDR1 MNHNS and CDR2 SASEGT. The CDR3 spans 14 residues. The CDR3 coding sequence is TGTGCCAGCAGTGAAGGCCGTATCACCGGGGAGCTGTTTTTT. Its protein product is CASSEGRITGELFF.